These 26 T cell receptor beta chains came from one sample sequenced in a study of OX40 agonist ivuxolimab in advanced cancers. Measured with immunoSEQ multiplex PCR; TCRdb has only the in-frame clones, and not every one. The sample includes 70,000 or so clones, 86% of them seen just once. The source was CD4+ or CD8+ T cells sorted from blood, collected in a trial of the OX40 agonist ivuxolimab. The receptors come from an adult with an advanced solid tumor such as melanoma, head and neck, liver or kidney cancer.

The chain has TRBV7-9 and TRBJ2-3; weak D call: TRBD1 (5 bases). The CDR3 is 17 amino acids. V was pared by 5 bases and J by 0 bases, with 18 bases between. Germline CDR1 reads SEHNR; CDR2 reads FQNEAQ (reference sequence). Here the CDR3 DNA reads TGTGCCAGCAGCGGACGACAGAACCTAATAAGCACAGATACGCAGTATTTT. The encoded protein is CASSGRQNLISTDTQYF.

The chain links TRBV2 to TRBJ1-5; possibly TRBD1 for D (6 bases). With 2 bases removed from V and 2 bases from J, the gap between germline ends came to 7 bases. The germline V gene encodes CDR1 SNHLY and CDR2 FYNNEI. The CDR3 covers 14 residues. This CDR3 is CASSERTGNQPQHF. CDR3 bases: TGTGCCAGCAGTGAAAGGACAGGCAATCAGCCCCAGCATTTT.

This sequence joins TRBV28 and TRBJ1-2; D is unclear. The CDR3 is 15 residues long. Germline V gives CDR1 MDHEN, CDR2 SYDVKM. The V and J ends lost 5 bases and 8 bases respectively, with 21 bases between them. DNA of the CDR3: TGTGCCAGCAGTCCCCTTTTCCTTCATGCGCGGGGCTACACCTTC. Its translation is CASSPLFLHARGYTF.

This sequence joins TRBV30 and TRBJ2-2; no firm D call. In germline, CDR1 is GTSNPN, CDR2 SVGIG (reference sequence). Trimming left V 2 bases short and J 7 bases short, with 2 bases between. The CDR3 has 10 amino acids. The DNA of the CDR3 is TGTGCCTGGAGTAACGGGGAGCTGTTTTTT. As protein: CAWSNGELFF.

This clone occurred once. The chain has TRBV7-2 and TRBJ2-3; D possibly corresponds to TRBD1 (5 bases). This CDR3 comprises 15 residues. V was pared by 5 bases and J by 2 bases, with 14 bases between. The germline gives CDR1 SGHTA, CDR2 FQGNSA. The CDR3 spells CASSPRQGNTDTQYF. CDR3 nucleotide sequence: TGTGCCAGCAGCCCCCGGCAGGGTAACACAGATACGCAGTATTTT.

This chain links TRBV4-1 with TRBJ2-2; 7 bases align to TRBD2. Germline V gene sequence: CDR1 MGHRA, CDR2 YSYEKL. The CDR3 consists of 15 residues. V trimming: 4 bases; J trimming: 0 bases; junction bases outside the gene matches: 2. The CDR3, as DNA: TGCGCCAGCAGCCGAAGCGGGGCGAACACCGGGGAGCTGTTTTTT. This sequence encodes CASSRSGANTGELFF.

The rearrangement uses TRBV6-5 and TRBJ2-1; 9 bases match TRBD1. This CDR3 contains 15 residues. V was pared by 6 bases and J by 5 bases, with 8 bases of the junction left unmatched. Germline CDR1 MNHEY, CDR2 SVGAGI. CDR3 sequence (DNA): TGTGCCAGCAGCCGAACAGGGGGCCCCCACAATGAGCAGTTCTTC. Translated, it gives CASSRTGGPHNEQFF.

The chain couples TRBV7-9 to TRBJ1-2; TRBD1 matches 7 bases. V shed 5 bases and J 2 bases; nucleotides not matched to a gene: 11. The CDR3 loop spans 16 amino acids. CDR1 and CDR2 (germline): SEHNR, FQNEAQ (reference sequence). Here the CDR3 DNA reads TGTGCCAGCAGCCAAAGCCGACAGGGCCCCAACTATGGCTACACCTTC. Residues: CASSQSRQGPNYGYTF.

The chain joins TRBV18 to TRBJ2-2, with TRBD2 identical over 12 bases. The germline CDR1 and CDR2 sequences are KGHSH and LQKENI. Losses at the gene ends were 3 bases for V and 2 bases for J; bases not matched to a gene: 4. This CDR3 is 17 amino acids long. This CDR3 reads CASSPRTSGANTGELFF. DNA for the CDR3: TGTGCCAGCTCACCTAGGACTAGCGGGGCCAACACCGGGGAGCTGTTTTTT.

V and J are TRBV5-8 and TRBJ2-3; maybe TRBD2 (5 bases). The CDR3 runs 16 residues. Germline values: CDR1 SGHTS, CDR2 YDEGEE. The germline V and J ends were trimmed by 4 bases and 3 bases, with 18 bases remaining between them. CDR3 loop: CASSRVRGSGTDTQYF. The CDR3 DNA follows: TGTGCCAGCAGCCGCGTCCGTGGGAGTGGGACAGATACGCAGTATTTT. Drawing the rest from reference TRBV5-8 and TRBJ2-3, the complete variable domain is EAGVTQSPTHLIKTRGQQATLRCSPISGHTSVYWYQQALGLGLQFLLWYDEGEERNRGNFPPRFSGRQFPNYSSELNVNALELEDSALYLCASSRVRGSGTDTQYFGPGTRLTVL.

The chain combines TRBV6-5 with TRBJ1-5; D ambiguous. This CDR3 region has 12 residues. V lost 2 bases and J lost 3, with 2 bases in between. The germline V gene has CDR1 MNHEY and CDR2 SVGAGI. The chain's CDR3 is CASSYLNQPQHF. The CDR3 bases are TGTGCCAGCAGTTACCTCAATCAGCCCCAGCATTTT.

The rearrangement uses TRBV27 and TRBJ2-1, with a weak D call TRBD2 (5 bases). This CDR3 region has 17 residues. From germline, CDR1 is MNHEY and CDR2 SMNVEV (reference sequence). V lost 6 bases and J 4 bases, leaving 22 bases between the germline ends. CDR3 sequence (DNA): TGTGCCAGCAGCCAATGGGCCCTAGCAGAGTTATACAATGAGCAGTTCTTC. Residues: CASSQWALAELYNEQFF.

The chain has TRBV30 and TRBJ1-6; a possible D gene is TRBD1 (6 bases). The CDR3 is 12 amino acids. CDR1 is GTSNPN, CDR2 SVGIG, per germline (reference sequence). CDR3 sequence (DNA): TGTGCTTTGGACAGTAATAATTCACCCCTCCACTTT. Its translation is CALDSNNSPLHF.

This clone was seen only once. This sequence joins TRBV18 and TRBJ1-5; D is possibly TRBD1 (5 bases). Germline lookup yields CDR1 KGHSH and CDR2 LQKENI. The length of the CDR3 is 14 residues. V was clipped by 3 bases and J by 6 bases, with 12 bases between them. Here the CDR3 reads CASSPGGSVQPQHF. In DNA, the CDR3 is TGTGCCAGCTCACCGGGGGGGTCGGTTCAGCCCCAGCATTTT.

The J gene is TRBJ2-1, the V gene TRBV27; 9 bases agree with TRBD2. Germline CDR1 is MNHEY and CDR2 is SMNVEV (reference sequence). The CDR3 length is 16 residues. V was clipped by 2 bases and J by 3 bases; unmatched bases: 5. CDR3 nucleotides: TGTGCCAGCAGTTTACGGGGCGGGAGGGTCTACAATGAGCAGTTCTTC. It yields the protein CASSLRGGRVYNEQFF.

The chain employs TRBV27 and TRBJ1-2; a weak D match, TRBD1 (5 bases). The V end lost 6 bases, the J end lost 2 bases, and 10 bases lay between the germline ends. CDR1 and CDR2 (germline): MNHEY, SMNVEV (reference sequence). The CDR3 has 13 residues. The CDR3 bases are TGTGCCAGCAGACAGGACGGGAACTATGGCTACACCTTC. Residues: CASRQDGNYGYTF.

The rearrangement uses TRBV19 and TRBJ1-1; 7 bases are shared with TRBD1. The germline V gene has CDR1 LNHDA and CDR2 SQIVND (reference sequence). The CDR3 has 13 residues. J lost 4 bases, V lost 7 bases, and 6 bases had no gene match. The CDR3, as DNA: TGTGCCAGTACCCCGGACAGGTTCACTGAAGCTTTCTTT. It codes for CASTPDRFTEAFF.

This chain uses TRBV28 with TRBJ2-7, with TRBD2 matching over 12 bases. Germline CDR1 and CDR2: MDHEN and SYDVKM. The trim removed 3 bases at V and 0 bases at J, leaving 9 bases unmatched. This CDR3 region has 18 residues. In DNA, the CDR3 is TGTGCCAGCAGTTTTAGGCTAGCGGGAGGGCCCGGCTCCTACGAGCAGTACTTC. Protein: CASSFRLAGGPGSYEQYF.

The V gene is TRBV4-3, the J gene TRBJ1-4, with D perhaps matching TRBD1 (6 bases). V was clipped by 1 base and J by 8 bases, with 17 bases between them. The CDR3 contains 16 residues. Germline V gene sequence: CDR1 LGHNA, CDR2 YSLEER. CDR3 nucleotide sequence: TGCGCCAGCAGCCAAGGTCTCAAAGGGGGAACGGAAAAACTGTTTTTT. As protein: CASSQGLKGGTEKLFF.

This chain connects TRBV4-1 to TRBJ1-4; 10 nucleotides agree with TRBD1. Germline V gene data show CDR1 as MGHRA and CDR2 as YSYEKL. V was pared by 6 bases and J by 7 bases, with 5 bases of the junction left unmatched. The CDR3 consists of 14 residues. CDR3 protein: CASSRTGGLEKLFF. The CDR3 DNA sequence: TGCGCCAGCAGTCGGACAGGGGGTCTTGAAAAACTGTTTTTT.

The rearrangement uses TRBV25-1 and TRBJ2-2, with 10 bases aligning to TRBD2. The CDR3 extends over 16 amino acids. Trimming cost V 2 bases and J 4 bases; bases outside gene matches: 4. Germline lookup yields CDR1 MGHDK and CDR2 SYGVNS. DNA for the CDR3: TGTGCCAGCAGTGAACTAGCGGGAGTTTCCACCGGGGAGCTGTTTTTT. As protein: CASSELAGVSTGELFF. Filled out from reference TRBV25-1 and TRBJ2-2, the complete variable domain reads EADIYQTPRYLVIGTGKKITLECSQTMGHDKMYWYQQDPGMELHLIHYSYGVNSTEKGDLSSESTVSRIRTEHFPLTLESARPSHTSQYLCASSELAGVSTGELFFGEGSRLTVL.

The chain couples TRBV18 to TRBJ2-5; TRBD1 is a possible D gene (6 bases). The CDR3 loop spans 13 amino acids. The V end lost 6 bases, the J end lost 5 bases, and 13 bases lay between the germline ends. Looked up from germline, CDR1 is KGHSH and CDR2 is LQKENI. CDR3: CASSPTGQETQYF. In DNA, the CDR3 is TGTGCCAGCTCCCCTACAGGGCAGGAGACCCAGTACTTC.

This chain links TRBV30 with TRBJ1-3; the D is unclear. The CDR3 loop spans 11 amino acids. Germline V CDR1 and CDR2: GTSNPN, SVGIG (reference sequence). V was shortened by 5 bases and J by 5 bases, with 7 bases between the two germline ends. The CDR3 bases are TGTGCCTGGGCGGACCGAAACACCATATATTTT. Translated, it gives CAWADRNTIYF.

V gene TRBV2 combines with J gene TRBJ2-3, with D maybe TRBD2 (6 bases). CDR3 size: 14 residues. CDR1 is SNHLY and CDR2 is FYNNEI in the germline V gene. Between the trimmed V and J ends, which lost 8 bases and 4 bases, there was a span of 16 bases. The CDR3 bases are TGTGCCAGCCTGGATCGGCCGGGGGCAGATACGCAGTATTTT. Its protein is CASLDRPGADTQYF.

The rearrangement links TRBV6-1 to TRBJ2-3; the D is unclear. V lost 3 bases and J lost 0, with 10 bases in between. The germline gives CDR1 MNHNS, CDR2 SASEGT. The CDR3 runs 15 residues. CDR3 bases: TGTGCCAGCAGTGACCAGGACGGGAGCACAGATACGCAGTATTTT. Protein: CASSDQDGSTDTQYF.

The V gene is TRBV5-6, the J gene TRBJ2-1; 12 nucleotides line up with TRBD2. Germline CDR1 reads SGHDT; CDR2 reads YYEEEE. The CDR3 consists of 15 residues. After removal of 6 bases from V and 4 bases from J, the junction contained 5 bases not matched to a gene. The CDR3 region is CASNLAGGQYNEQFF. DNA of the CDR3: TGTGCCAGCAACCTAGCGGGGGGGCAGTACAATGAGCAGTTCTTC.